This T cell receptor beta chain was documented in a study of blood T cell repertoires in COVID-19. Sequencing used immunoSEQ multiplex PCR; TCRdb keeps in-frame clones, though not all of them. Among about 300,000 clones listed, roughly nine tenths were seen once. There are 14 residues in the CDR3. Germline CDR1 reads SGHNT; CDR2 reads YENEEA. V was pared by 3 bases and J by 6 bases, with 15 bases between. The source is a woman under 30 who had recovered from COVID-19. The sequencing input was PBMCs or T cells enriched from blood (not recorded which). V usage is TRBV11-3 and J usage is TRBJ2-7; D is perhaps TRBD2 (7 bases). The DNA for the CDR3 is TGTGCCAGCAGCTTTCGGGGGGCCGGGGTCGAGCAGTACTTC. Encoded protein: CASSFRGAGVEQYF.